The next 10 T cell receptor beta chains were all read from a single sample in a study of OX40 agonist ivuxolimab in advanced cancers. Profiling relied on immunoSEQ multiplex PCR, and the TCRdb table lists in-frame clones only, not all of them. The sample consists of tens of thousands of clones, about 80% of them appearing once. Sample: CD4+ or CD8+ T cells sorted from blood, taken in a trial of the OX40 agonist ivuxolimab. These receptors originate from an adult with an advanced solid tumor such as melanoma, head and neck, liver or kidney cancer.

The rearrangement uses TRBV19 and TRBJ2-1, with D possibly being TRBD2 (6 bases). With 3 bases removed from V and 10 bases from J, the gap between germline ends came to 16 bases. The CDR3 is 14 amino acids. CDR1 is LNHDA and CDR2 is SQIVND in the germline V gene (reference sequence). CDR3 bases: TGTGCCAGTAGTATTCCGGGATTACGGGGGGAGCAGTTCTTC. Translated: CASSIPGLRGEQFF.

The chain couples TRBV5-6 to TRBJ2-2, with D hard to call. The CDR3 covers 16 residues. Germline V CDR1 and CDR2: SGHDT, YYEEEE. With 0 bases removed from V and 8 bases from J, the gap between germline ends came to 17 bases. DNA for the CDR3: TGTGCCAGCAGCTTGGGGAGTACAGCCGGACCGGGGGAGCTGTTTTTT. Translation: CASSLGSTAGPGELFF.

The chain's CDR3 is CASTFQETQYF. In DNA form, the CDR3 reads TGTGCCAGCACTTTTCAAGAGACCCAGTACTTC. The chain joins TRBV18 to TRBJ2-5; D is uncertain. This CDR3 region has 11 residues. The V end lost 8 bases, the J end lost 2 bases, and 6 bases lay between the germline ends. Looked up from germline, CDR1 is KGHSH and CDR2 is LQKENI.

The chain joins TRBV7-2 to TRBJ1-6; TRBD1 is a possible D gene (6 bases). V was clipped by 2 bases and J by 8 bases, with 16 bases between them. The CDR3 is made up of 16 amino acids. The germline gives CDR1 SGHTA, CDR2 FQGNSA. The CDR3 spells CASSLSRLRGYSPLHF. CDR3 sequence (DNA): TGTGCCAGCAGCTTATCCCGCCTCAGGGGATATTCACCCCTCCACTTT. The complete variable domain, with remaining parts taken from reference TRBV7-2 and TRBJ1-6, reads GAGVSQSPSNKVTEKGKDVELRCDPISGHTALYWYRQSLGQGLEFLIYFQGNSAPDKSGLPSDRFSAERTGGSVSTLTIQRTQQEDSAVYLCASSLSRLRGYSPLHFGNGTRLTVT.

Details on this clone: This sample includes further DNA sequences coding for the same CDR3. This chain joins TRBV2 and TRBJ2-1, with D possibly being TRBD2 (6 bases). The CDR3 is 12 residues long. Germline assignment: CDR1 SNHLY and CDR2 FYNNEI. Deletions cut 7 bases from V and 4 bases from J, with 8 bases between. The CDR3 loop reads CASMGGYNEQFF. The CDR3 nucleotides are TGTGCCAGCATGGGGGGTTACAATGAGCAGTTCTTC.

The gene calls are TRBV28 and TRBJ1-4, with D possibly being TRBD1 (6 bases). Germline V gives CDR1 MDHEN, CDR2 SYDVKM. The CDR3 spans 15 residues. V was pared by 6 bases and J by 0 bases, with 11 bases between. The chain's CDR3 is CASRGAGATNEKLFF. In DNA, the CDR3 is TGTGCCAGCAGGGGGGCGGGGGCAACTAATGAAAAACTGTTTTTT.

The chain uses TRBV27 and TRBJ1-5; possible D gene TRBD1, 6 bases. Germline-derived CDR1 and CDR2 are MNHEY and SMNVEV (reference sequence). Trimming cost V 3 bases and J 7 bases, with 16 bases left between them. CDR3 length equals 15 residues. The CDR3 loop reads CASSFSWGLHQPQHF. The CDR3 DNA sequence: TGTGCCAGCAGTTTTAGCTGGGGGCTTCACCAGCCCCAGCATTTT.

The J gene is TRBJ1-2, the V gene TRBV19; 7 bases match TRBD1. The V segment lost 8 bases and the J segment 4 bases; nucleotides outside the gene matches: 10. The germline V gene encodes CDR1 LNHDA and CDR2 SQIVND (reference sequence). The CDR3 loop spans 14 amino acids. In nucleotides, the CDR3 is TGTGCCAGTCGGACGGGACAGACTATCTATGGCTACACCTTC. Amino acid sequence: CASRTGQTIYGYTF. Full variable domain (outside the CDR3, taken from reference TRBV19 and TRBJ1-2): DGGITQSPKYLFRKEGQNVTLSCEQNLNHDAMYWYRQDPGQGLRLIYYSQIVNDFQKGDIAEGYSVSREKKESFPLTVTSAQKNPTAFYLCASRTGQTIYGYTFGSGTRLTVV.

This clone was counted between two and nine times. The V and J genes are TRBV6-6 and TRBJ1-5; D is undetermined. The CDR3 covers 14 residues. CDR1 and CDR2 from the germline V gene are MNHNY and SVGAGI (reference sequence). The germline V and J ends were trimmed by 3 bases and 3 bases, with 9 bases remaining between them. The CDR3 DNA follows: TGTGCCAGCAGTTATGCAGCAAACAATCAGCCCCAGCATTTT. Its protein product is CASSYAANNQPQHF.

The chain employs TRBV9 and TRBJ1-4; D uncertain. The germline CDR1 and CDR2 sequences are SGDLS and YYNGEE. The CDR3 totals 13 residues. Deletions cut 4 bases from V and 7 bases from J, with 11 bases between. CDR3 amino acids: CASSPTLGEKLFF. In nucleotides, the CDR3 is TGTGCCAGCAGCCCCACTTTGGGTGAAAAACTGTTTTTT.